Listed below are T cell receptor beta chains from one sample, sequenced in a study of shared clonotypes between healthy human individuals. The table came from immunoSEQ multiplex PCR; TCRdb's copy has only in-frame clones and leaves some out. The sample lists roughly 2 million clones, 90% to 95% occurring once. What was sequenced was naive CD4+ T cells sorted from blood. These receptors were obtained from a man between 18 and 29 years old in good health. The CDR3 runs from the conserved cysteine through the conserved F or W. The D gene is left open where the match is weak. Not all rows give a size; the values are once, few, many and, for expanded clones, a class.

V	J	D	size	CDR3	DNA
TRBV5-1	TRBJ1-1	TRBD1	NA	CASSPGQPNTEAFF	TGCGCCAGCAGCCCGGGACAGCCGAACACTGAAGCTTTCTTT
TRBV25-1	TRBJ2-1	TRBD2	NA	CASSDPGLAGHEQFF	TGTGCCAGCAGTGATCCGGGACTAGCGGGCCATGAGCAGTTCTTC
TRBV2	TRBJ2-1	TRBD2	NA	CASSDLAGAGNEQFF	TGTGCCAGCAGTGATCTAGCGGGGGCTGGGAATGAGCAGTTCTTC
TRBV18	TRBJ2-5	NA	NA	CASSRSTETQYF	TGTGCCAGCTCACGATCGACGGAGACCCAGTACTTC
TRBV27	TRBJ1-6	NA	NA	CASSLSYGLSTYNSPLHF	TGTGCCAGCAGTTTATCGTACGGCCTGAGCACCTATAATTCACCCCTCCACTTT
TRBV18	TRBJ2-3	NA	few	CASSSIPADTQYF	TGTGCCAGCTCATCGATACCTGCTGATACGCAGTATTTT
TRBV5-1	TRBJ2-5	NA	NA	CASLPDRFQETQYF	TGCGCCAGCCTCCCCGACAGATTTCAAGAGACCCAGTACTTC
TRBV7-8	TRBJ2-7	TRBD1	NA	CASSLVGGAEYEQYF	TGTGCCAGCAGCTTAGTAGGGGGCGCAGAATACGAGCAGTACTTC
TRBV11-2	TRBJ2-3	NA	NA	CASSPGLSTDTQYF	TGTGCCAGCAGCCCGGGACTGTCCACAGATACGCAGTATTTT
TRBV5-1	TRBJ2-7	TRBD2	NA	CASRLAGAYEQYF	TGCGCCAGCAGACTAGCGGGGGCCTACGAGCAGTACTTC
TRBV7-3	TRBJ2-2	TRBD2	NA	CASSPGLALGELFF	TGTGCCAGCAGCCCCGGACTAGCGCTCGGGGAGCTGTTTTTT
TRBV2	TRBJ1-5	NA	NA	CASRNTGRGQPQHF	TGTGCCAGCAGGAACACTGGGAGGGGTCAGCCCCAGCATTTT
TRBV28	TRBJ1-3	NA	NA	CASSFHRSGGNTIYF	TGTGCCAGCAGTTTTCACAGGTCCGGTGGAAACACCATATATTTT
TRBV5-1	TRBJ2-5	NA	once	CASSSSTETQYF	TGCGCCAGCAGCTCCTCCACGGAGACCCAGTACTTC
TRBV5-4	TRBJ2-5	NA	NA	CASSLVYEQETQYF	TGTGCCAGCAGCTTGGTCTACGAACAAGAGACCCAGTACTTC
TRBV19	TRBJ1-6	TRBD1	NA	CASSSGTGGISPLHF	TGTGCCAGTAGTAGCGGGACAGGGGGGATTTCACCCCTCCACTTT
TRBV7-2	TRBJ2-7	NA	NA	CASSFKGREQYF	TGTGCCAGCAGCTTTAAGGGTCGCGAGCAGTACTTC
TRBV28	TRBJ1-5	TRBD1	NA	CASSLEDRLNQPQHF	TGTGCCAGCAGTTTAGAGGACAGGCTCAATCAGCCCCAGCATTTT
TRBV4-1	TRBJ2-5	TRBD1	NA	CASSQESGTGETQYF	TGCGCCAGCAGCCAAGAGTCCGGGACAGGAGAGACCCAGTACTTC
TRBV5-4	TRBJ2-3	TRBD2	NA	CASSPWTSGGTDTQYF	TGTGCCAGCAGCCCCTGGACTAGCGGGGGGACAGATACGCAGTATTTT
TRBV19	TRBJ1-2	NA	many	CASSPTGVYGYTF	TGTGCCAGTAGTCCTACAGGAGTCTATGGCTACACCTTC
TRBV4-1	TRBJ1-6	NA	NA	CASSQGTDRRSPLHF	TGCGCCAGCAGCCAAGGGACGGATAGAAGGTCACCCCTCCACTTT
TRBV10-2	TRBJ1-5	NA	once	CASSESQSPNQPQHF	TGCGCCAGCAGTGAGTCGCAAAGTCCCAATCAGCCCCAGCATTTT
TRBV6-5	TRBJ1-1	NA	NA	CASSYGQIMNTEAFF	TGTGCCAGCAGTTACGGGCAGATCATGAACACTGAAGCTTTCTTT
TRBV4-3	TRBJ2-3	TRBD2	NA	CASSQALGLAGGPSTQYF	TGCGCCAGCAGCCAAGCTCTCGGACTAGCGGGAGGGCCGAGTACGCAGTATTTT
TRBV28	TRBJ1-4	TRBD1	NA	CASSFGQGLNEKLFF	TGTGCCAGCAGTTTCGGACAGGGCCTTAATGAAAAACTGTTTTTT
TRBV6-5	TRBJ1-6	NA	NA	CASSYPRGGENSPLHF	TGTGCCAGCAGTTACCCTCGGGGTGGGGAAAATTCACCCCTCCACTTT
TRBV6-5	TRBJ2-5	NA	once	CASSYGPAGSQETQYF	TGTGCCAGCAGTTACGGCCCCGCAGGGTCACAAGAGACCCAGTACTTC
TRBV7-3	TRBJ2-1	TRBD2	NA	CASSQFATSMDEQFF	TGTGCCAGCAGCCAATTCGCGACTAGCATGGATGAGCAGTTCTTC
TRBV4-2	TRBJ1-2	NA	NA	CASSPLDDRSGYTF	TGTGCCAGCAGCCCACTCGATGACAGGTCTGGCTACACCTTC
TRBV9	TRBJ1-2	NA	once	CASSPTDRNYGYTF	TGTGCCAGCAGCCCGACGGACAGAAACTATGGCTACACCTTC
TRBV4-2	TRBJ2-5	TRBD2	NA	CASSPGLAVEETQYF	TGTGCCAGCAGCCCGGGACTAGCGGTTGAAGAGACCCAGTACTTC
TRBV6-1	TRBJ1-1	TRBD1	NA	CASRATGTAFF	TGTGCCAGCAGGGCGACAGGGACGGCTTTCTTT
TRBV18	TRBJ1-4	NA	NA	CASSPDYWIGGGTNEKLFF	TGTGCCAGCTCACCCGACTATTGGATCGGGGGAGGCACTAATGAAAAACTGTTTTTT
TRBV6-5	TRBJ2-1	TRBD2	once	CASSYLAGGYNEQFF	TGTGCCAGCAGTTACCTAGCGGGAGGCTACAATGAGCAGTTCTTC
TRBV29-1	TRBJ2-3	NA	NA	CSVEGGKDTQYF	TGCAGCGTTGAAGGAGGGAAAGATACGCAGTATTTT
TRBV11-3	TRBJ1-3	NA	NA	CASSLGSYPSGNTIYF	TGTGCCAGCAGCTTGGGGAGTTACCCCTCTGGAAACACCATATATTTT
TRBV7-2	TRBJ2-2	NA	NA	CASSRQFTGELFF	TGTGCCAGCAGCAGACAGTTCACCGGGGAGCTGTTTTTT
TRBV5-1	TRBJ1-1	TRBD1	NA	CASSLEEGANTEAFF	TGCGCCAGCAGCTTGGAGGAGGGGGCTAACACTGAAGCTTTCTTT
TRBV5-1	TRBJ2-1	NA	NA	CASTGTGRGNEQFF	TGCGCCAGCACCGGGACTGGACGTGGGAATGAGCAGTTCTTC